Listed here are 4 T cell receptor beta chains from one sample, sequenced in a study of blood T cell repertoires in COVID-19. Method: immunoSEQ multiplex PCR; TCRdb's copy keeps in-frame clones and lacks some. The sample carries roughly 260,000 clones, around 90% recorded once. The source material was peripheral blood. These receptors all stem from a man aged 55 to 69 who had recovered from COVID-19.

The V gene is TRBV5-1, the J gene TRBJ2-7; D possibly corresponds to TRBD1 (6 bases). Per the germline V gene, CDR1 is SGHRS and CDR2 is YFSETQ. The CDR3 extends over 13 amino acids. Trimming took off 2 bases at V and 2 bases at J, with 8 bases between the two ends. The CDR3 reads CASSFRGPYEQYF. In DNA, the CDR3 is TGCGCCAGCAGCTTCAGGGGTCCCTACGAGCAGTACTTC.

CDR3 DNA sequence: TGTGCCAGCGCGAGACAGACCTCCTCCTATAATTCACCCCTCCACTTT. Its protein is CASARQTSSYNSPLHF. This chain joins TRBV3-1 (or the pseudogene TRBV3-2) and TRBJ1-6; D might be TRBD1 (5 bases). Germline assignment: CDR1 LGHDT and CDR2 YNNKEL (reference sequence). V gave up 8 bases and J gave up 0 bases, with 14 bases separating them. The CDR3 runs 16 residues.

The gene calls are TRBV5-6 and TRBJ1-2; 12 bases are a match to TRBD1. Looked up from germline, CDR1 is SGHDT and CDR2 is YYEEEE. This CDR3 contains 14 residues. V lost 1 base to trimming and J lost 8 bases; unmatched junction nucleotides: 3. DNA for the CDR3: TGTGCCAGCAGCTTGCCCGGGACAGGGGGCGGCTACACCTTC. It encodes CASSLPGTGGGYTF. Filled out from reference TRBV5-6 and TRBJ1-2, the complete variable domain reads DAGVTQSPTHLIKTRGQQVTLRCSPKSGHDTVSWYQQALGQGPQFIFQYYEEEERQRGNFPDRFSGHQFPNYSSELNVNALLLGDSALYLCASSLPGTGGGYTFGSGTRLTVV.

The chain employs TRBV15 and TRBJ1-1; possibly TRBD1 for D (5 bases). Germline-derived CDR1 and CDR2 are LNHNV and YYDKDF (reference sequence). V was pared by 1 base and J by 5 bases, with 14 bases between. CDR3 length equals 15 residues. The CDR3 DNA is TGTGCCACCAGCAGAGCCAGGGCAGGGCCAACTGAAGCTTTCTTT. It codes for CATSRARAGPTEAFF.